The 27 T cell receptor beta chains below come from one sample, sequenced in a study of T-cell reconstitution after alpha-beta-depleted transplantation in children. Preparation of the TCRbeta library was carried out with unique molecular identifiers. Each CDR3 protein gets one entry after TCRdb re-called the PCR reads with MiXCR. The table records 200,000 to 250,000 distinct CDR3 sequences, 8.5% to 10% of them present only once. Specimen: PBMCs from the stem cell graft donor, collected from the stem cell graft. The source is a human donor who donated a stem cell graft to a child with acute lymphoblastic leukemia.

The sample holds many counts of this clonotype. The rearrangement links TRBV4-2 to TRBJ2-1, with TRBD2 as a possible D gene (5 bases). Trimming removed 0 bases from V and 10 bases from J, with 10 bases in between. This CDR3 contains 13 residues. Germline V gene sequence: CDR1 LGHNA, CDR2 YNFKEQ. DNA for the CDR3: TGTGCCAGCAGCCAAGAAGTGAGGGCGGAGCAGTTCTTC. It is translated as CASSQEVRAEQFF.

As regards this clonotype: This could be a read error, since a much larger clone is one nucleotide away. V is TRBV2 and J is TRBJ2-1, with D possibly TRBD2 on 6 matching bases. From germline, CDR1 is SNHLY and CDR2 FYNNEI. The CDR3 is 12 residues long. V gave up 6 bases and J gave up 6 bases, with 9 bases separating them. CDR3 region: CASRGGGNEQFF. CDR3 coding DNA: TGTGCCAGCAGGGGGGGAGGCAATGAGCAGTTCTTC.

Regarding this clonotype: Germline is not matched at one junction end, which may reflect a read error. The V and J genes are TRBV29-1 and TRBJ2-1, with 10 bases identical to TRBD2. Germline V gene sequence: CDR1 SQVTM, CDR2 ANQGSEA. The CDR3 extends over 14 amino acids. The DNA of the CDR3 is TGCAGCGCTGAAGCGGGGGGGCCCTACAATGAGCAGTTCTTC. Translated, it gives CSAEAGGPYNEQFF.

With regard to this clonotype: Sequence at one end of the junction differs from germline and may be a read error. The chain employs TRBV27 and TRBJ2-7; weak D call: TRBD1 (6 bases). This CDR3 region has 15 residues. Germline V CDR1 and CDR2: MNHEY, SMNVEV (reference sequence). The CDR3 sequence: CASSIDPGHSNEQYF. DNA for the CDR3: TGTGCCAGCAGTATAGATCCGGGACACTCCAACGAGCAGTACTTC.

This clonotype was observed many times. This chain links TRBV29-1 with TRBJ2-2, with TRBD2 identical over 9 bases. The germline CDR1 and CDR2 sequences are SQVTM and ANQGSEA. The CDR3 covers 15 residues. The V gene end was trimmed by 7 bases and the J gene end by 7 bases; junction bases not matched to a gene: 13. CDR3 DNA sequence: TGCAGCGCAAAAAGTATAGCGGGGGCGAACGGGGAGCTGTTTTTT. This sequence encodes CSAKSIAGANGELFF.

This clonotype was recorded at least ten times. The CDR3 sequence is CASTLMGAKEKLFF. The CDR3 DNA reads as TGTGCCAGCACCCTTATGGGGGCGAAGGAAAAACTGTTTTTT. The V call is TRBV3-1, the J call TRBJ1-4; tentative D call: TRBD1 (6 bases). The V gene's germline CDR1 is LGHDT and CDR2 YNNKEL (reference sequence). The CDR3 is 14 amino acids. V lost 7 bases to trimming and J lost 8 bases, with 17 bases between them. Filled out from reference TRBV3-1 and TRBJ1-4, the complete variable domain reads DTAVSQTPKYLVTQMGNDKSIKCEQNLGHDTMYWYKQDSKKFLKIMFSYNNKELIINETVPNRFSPKSPDKAHLNLHINSLELGDSAVYFCASTLMGAKEKLFFGSGTQLSVL.

The V and J genes are TRBV7-2 and TRBJ1-6; unclear D gene. The germline V and J ends were trimmed by 2 bases and 8 bases, with 13 bases remaining between them. Germline V CDR1 and CDR2: SGHTA, FQGNSA. The CDR3 covers 15 residues. The CDR3, as DNA: TGTGCCAGCAGCTTATTCGGAAGAACGGATTCACCCCTCCACTTT. This gives the protein CASSLFGRTDSPLHF.

This rearrangement joins TRBV6-2 or TRBV6-3 to TRBJ2-7, with 10 bases matching TRBD1. The CDR3 contains 15 residues. Losses at the gene ends were 0 bases for V and 6 bases for J; bases not matched to a gene: 5. Germline CDR1 MNHEY, CDR2 SVGEGT. The CDR3 is CASSYSGQGTREQYF. DNA for the CDR3: TGTGCCAGCAGTTACTCGGGACAGGGGACTCGCGAGCAGTACTTC.

This sequence joins TRBV4-3 and TRBJ2-5, with D perhaps matching TRBD1 or TRBD2 (5 bases each). V was trimmed by 3 bases and J by 0 bases, leaving 11 bases between them. This CDR3 is built from 15 residues. The germline gives CDR1 LGHNA, CDR2 YSLEER. CDR3 residues: CASSQDWGYQETQYF. DNA for the CDR3: TGCGCCAGCAGCCAGGATTGGGGGTACCAAGAGACCCAGTACTTC.

This clonotype has a count of ten or more. The CDR3 DNA reads TGCGCCAGCAGCAGGGACTCGTTCGGACGGGAGACCCAGTACTTC. Protein sequence: CASSRDSFGRETQYF. The rearrangement uses TRBV5-1 and TRBJ2-5; D perhaps matches TRBD2 (6 bases). Germline V lookup: CDR1 SGHRS, CDR2 YFSETQ. Deletions cut 4 bases from V and 5 bases from J, with 18 bases between. This CDR3 has 15 residues. The full variable domain, rest sourced from reference TRBV5-1 and TRBJ2-5, is KAGVTQTPRYLIKTRGQQVTLSCSPISGHRSVSWYQQTPGQGLQFLFEYFSETQRNKGNFPGRFSGRQFSNSRSEMNVSTLELGDSALYLCASSRDSFGRETQYFGPGTRLLVL.

The rearrangement uses TRBV18 and TRBJ1-4; 8 nucleotides agree with TRBD1. V lost 0 bases and J lost 2; bases outside the gene matches: 5. The CDR3 spans 17 residues. CDR1 is KGHSH, CDR2 LQKENI, per germline. Here the CDR3 DNA reads TGTGCCAGCTCACCACCTGACAGGGGAGCCACTAATGAAAAACTGTTTTTT. Amino acid sequence: CASSPPDRGATNEKLFF.

The V call is TRBV7-8, the J call TRBJ2-2; no definite D call. Trimming cost V 4 bases and J 0 bases, with 15 bases left between them. The CDR3 totals 17 residues. The V gene's germline CDR1 is SGHVS and CDR2 FQNEAQ. CDR3: CASSSRHMIPNTGELFF. The CDR3 DNA follows: TGTGCCAGCAGCTCGCGACACATGATCCCGAACACCGGGGAGCTGTTTTTT. Drawing the rest from reference TRBV7-8 and TRBJ2-2, the complete variable domain is GAGVSQSPRYKVAKRGQDVALRCDPISGHVSLFWYQQALGQGPEFLTYFQNEAQLDKSGLPSDRFFAERPEGSVSTLKIQRTQQEDSAVYLCASSSRHMIPNTGELFFGEGSRLTVL.

The chain has TRBV5-1 and TRBJ2-1, with D perhaps matching TRBD1 (6 bases). Deletions cut 1 base from V and 7 bases from J, with 9 bases between. The CDR3 has 13 amino acids. Germline V gene data show CDR1 as SGHRS and CDR2 as YFSETQ. The CDR3, as DNA: TGCGCCAGCAGCTTGTTACAGGGAAATGAGCAGTTCTTC. Translation gives CASSLLQGNEQFF.

Only a few counts were recorded for this clonotype. CDR3 sequence: CASSQDLPDSGGPSYNEQFF. The CDR3 DNA reads TGTGCCAGCAGCCAAGATTTGCCGGATAGCGGGGGGCCTTCCTACAATGAGCAGTTCTTC. The chain combines TRBV3-1 with TRBJ2-1, with TRBD2 matching over 10 bases. The germline V gene encodes CDR1 LGHDT and CDR2 YNNKEL (reference sequence). The V segment lost 0 bases and the J segment 1 base; nucleotides outside the gene matches: 12. The CDR3 has 20 residues.

This rearrangement joins TRBV28 to TRBJ2-7, with no clear D. Trimming shortened V by 4 bases and J by 2 bases, and 18 bases separated the two germline ends. The CDR3 runs to 16 residues. Germline-derived CDR1 and CDR2 are MDHEN and SYDVKM. CDR3 amino acids: CASSWVGMGPPYEQYF. CDR3 bases: TGTGCCAGCAGTTGGGTGGGAATGGGCCCCCCCTACGAGCAGTACTTC.

This clonotype was detected ten times or more. The rearrangement uses TRBV5-6 and TRBJ1-2; D not resolved. The CDR3 consists of 14 residues. Trimming removed 0 bases from V and 2 bases from J, with 8 bases in between. The germline gives CDR1 SGHDT, CDR2 YYEEEE. The CDR3 nucleotides read TGTGCCAGCAGCTTGGAATACCTGAACTATGGCTACACCTTC. It is translated as CASSLEYLNYGYTF.

Many counts were recorded for this clonotype. The chain uses TRBV11-2 and TRBJ2-3; D is unclear. V lost 5 bases and J lost 0, with 15 bases in between. This CDR3 contains 16 residues. The V gene's germline CDR1 is SGHAT and CDR2 FQNNGV. In DNA, the CDR3 is TGTGCCAGCAGCCTGGGGTTTATGTCGAGCACAGATACGCAGTATTTT. This encodes CASSLGFMSSTDTQYF.

This clonotype was observed a handful of times. V gene TRBV4-2 combines with J gene TRBJ1-1; D remains unclear. The V end was cut by 0 bases, the J end by 3 bases, with 11 bases between. The germline V gene has CDR1 LGHNA and CDR2 YNFKEQ. The CDR3 covers 15 residues. CDR3 nucleotide sequence: TGTGCCAGCAGCCAAGATTTGTTCAGATACACTGAAGCTTTCTTT. This encodes CASSQDLFRYTEAFF.

V is TRBV25-1 and J is TRBJ2-7, with 8 bases identical to TRBD1. Germline CDR1 and CDR2: MGHDK and SYGVNS. This CDR3 contains 15 residues. Trimming at V came to 4 bases and at J to 3 bases, leaving 8 bases not matched to a gene. CDR3 residues: CASSVRQGIFYEQYF. CDR3 in DNA: TGTGCCAGCAGTGTAAGACAGGGGATTTTCTACGAGCAGTACTTC.

This rearrangement joins TRBV3-1 to TRBJ1-4, with 7 bases fitting TRBD1. V lost 4 bases and J lost 7; bases outside the gene matches: 9. Germline CDR1 LGHDT, CDR2 YNNKEL (reference sequence). This CDR3 is 15 amino acids long. The CDR3 loop is CASSPNTGVPEKLFF. CDR3 coding DNA: TGTGCCAGCAGCCCGAATACAGGGGTCCCTGAAAAACTGTTTTTT.

This clonotype was seen ten or more times. The rearrangement joins TRBV7-9 to TRBJ2-3; TRBD1 aligns across 8 bases. CDR3 size: 14 residues. Germline CDR1 and CDR2: SEHNR and FQNEAQ (reference sequence). With 10 bases clipped from V and 7 bases from J, the junction kept 13 bases outside the gene matches. The CDR3 DNA follows: TGTGCCACTAGAGGGGACAGGCCGGGGAATACGCAGTATTTT. The encoded protein is CATRGDRPGNTQYF.

The chain has TRBV6-1 and TRBJ1-3; tentative D call: TRBD1 (5 bases). This CDR3 is built from 15 residues. Deletions cut 6 bases from V and 0 bases from J, with 12 bases between. Per the germline V gene, CDR1 is MNHNS and CDR2 is SASEGT. CDR3 loop: CASRRDGISGNTIYF. CDR3 in DNA: TGTGCCAGCAGGCGGGACGGCATCTCTGGAAACACCATATATTTT.

The chain is built from TRBV30 and TRBJ2-6; D call uncertain. The V and J ends lost 0 bases and 6 bases respectively, with 15 bases between them. This CDR3 contains 16 residues. In germline, CDR1 is GTSNPN, CDR2 SVGIG (reference sequence). CDR3 residues: CAWSVRAEPMANVLTF. The CDR3 DNA is TGTGCCTGGAGTGTACGGGCGGAACCGATGGCCAACGTCCTGACTTTC.

This clonotype turned up a few times. This sequence joins TRBV12-3 or TRBV12-4 and TRBJ1-2, with a tentative D call TRBD1 (5 bases). Trimming took off 6 bases at V and 5 bases at J, with 10 bases between the two ends. CDR3 length: 12 residues. The CDR3 is CASSRQGYGYTF. The DNA for the CDR3 is TGTGCCAGCAGCCGGCAGGGTTATGGCTACACCTTC.

This clonotype has at least ten counts. V and J are TRBV29-1 and TRBJ2-5; the D is unclear. The germline V gene has CDR1 SQVTM and CDR2 ANQGSEA. The CDR3 is made up of 14 amino acids. Between the trimmed V and J ends, which lost 3 bases and 3 bases, there was a span of 14 bases. In DNA, the CDR3 is TGCAGCGTTGAGGCTAGATTAGCCGAAGAGACCCAGTACTTC. Protein: CSVEARLAEETQYF.

Many counts were recorded for this clonotype. The rearrangement joins TRBV6-5 to TRBJ1-2; D may be TRBD1 (6 bases). Germline V gene data show CDR1 as MNHEY and CDR2 as SVGAGI. The CDR3 is made up of 16 amino acids. V was cut by 5 bases and J by 0 bases, with 16 bases left in between. CDR3 loop: CASSPTWTAANYGYTF. CDR3 nucleotide sequence: TGTGCCAGCAGTCCGACCTGGACAGCAGCTAACTATGGCTACACCTTC.

At least ten counts were recorded for this clonotype. The chain is built from TRBV20-1 and TRBJ2-5; tentatively, D is TRBD1 (5 bases). The CDR3 covers 11 residues. Per germline, CDR1 DFQATT and CDR2 SNEGSKA (reference sequence). The CDR3 region is CCCTKGETQYF. Here the CDR3 DNA reads TGCTGCTGTACGAAGGGGGAGACCCAGTACTTC.